The rows below give T cell receptor beta chains drawn from one sample of a study of cytomegalovirus exposure and HLA in healthy donors. Produced via immunoSEQ multiplex PCR; TCRdb's table is partial and in-frame only. The sample records under 150,000 clones, 81% being singletons. What was sequenced was PBMCs. These TCRs come from a man aged 18 to 29 in good health and CMV-seronegative. Each CDR3 is given without its conserved first and last residue. Fields, in order: D gene, V gene, J gene, clone size, CDR3 protein. A D gene is named only where the DNA matches it firmly. Clone size is shown for a subset of rows, as once, few, many or a class of expanded clone.

>TRBD1|TRBV6-1|TRBJ1-2|-
ASKTGDYGYT
>TRBD1|TRBV29-1|TRBJ1-1|-
SVVTGVIIEAF
>-|TRBV10-3|TRBJ1-2|-
AIPRDSDYGYT
>-|TRBV4-2|TRBJ1-4|once
ASNSGAEKLF
>-|TRBV10-3|TRBJ1-4|-
ANRVGGNEKLF
>TRBD2|TRBV10-3|TRBJ2-7|-
AIRTSGSTYEQY
>-|TRBV7-9|TRBJ2-7|-
ASSLGGGEQY
>TRBD1|TRBV5-1|TRBJ2-1|-
ASSLVTGNLRNEQF
>-|TRBV6-5|TRBJ1-2|-
ASTLTGLANYGYT
>-|TRBV10-2|TRBJ1-1|-
ASSASGRATEAF
>-|TRBV29-1|TRBJ2-1|-
SVVGGTYNEQF
>TRBD1|TRBV19|TRBJ2-3|few
ASSKGQGYTDTQY
>TRBD1|TRBV18|TRBJ1-6|few
ASSPRTGNSPLH
>-|TRBV15|TRBJ2-3|once
ATSRDEERDTQY
>TRBD2|TRBV5-4|TRBJ2-3|-
ASSLGLAGTDTQY
>TRBD2|TRBV5-1|TRBJ2-5|-
ASRSPGLQETQY
>-|TRBV6-6|TRBJ1-4|few
ASSYSARDNNEKLF
>-|TRBV30|TRBJ1-5|-
AWSVGVNQPQH
>-|TRBV7-9|TRBJ2-7|-
ASSRRELSYEQY
>TRBD1|TRBV6-4|TRBJ1-6|-
ASSPDRGDSPLH
>TRBD1|TRBV7-9|TRBJ2-1|-
ASSPRTGEVNEQF
>TRBD1|TRBV29-1|TRBJ1-1|-
SVDGGTGEAF
>TRBD2|TRBV5-1|TRBJ2-3|-
ASSRLMGLAKGDTQY
>-|TRBV4-3|TRBJ1-4|-
ASSQEPGWEKLF
>-|TRBV5-4|TRBJ2-7|-
ASSPSRGEQY
>-|TRBV6-5|TRBJ1-2|once
ASSYSTGPNGYT
>-|TRBV28|TRBJ1-5|-
ASQYGGSQPQH
>-|TRBV9|TRBJ2-7|-
ASSGGETEQY
>-|TRBV9|TRBJ1-2|once
ASSPGSGGYT
>TRBD1|TRBV30|TRBJ1-1|-
AWSPTGTDSF
>-|TRBV7-9|TRBJ2-7|-
ASSSQVRGFSYEQY
>-|TRBV12-5|TRBJ1-1|-
ASGLVSINTEAF
>-|TRBV2|TRBJ1-2|-
ASTTGGSNYGYT
>-|TRBV5-1|TRBJ2-3|-
ASSLEGVTDTQY
>-|TRBV9|TRBJ1-2|-
ASSVGGSDYGYT
>-|TRBV4-3|TRBJ1-1|-
ASSQGPQGGEAF
>-|TRBV4-3|TRBJ1-1|-
ASSQVVVNTEAF
>-|TRBV10-2|TRBJ1-3|few
ASSDRRVTSGNTIY
>-|TRBV25-1|TRBJ1-4|-
ASSSADFF
>-|TRBV9|TRBJ1-1|-
ASSVGSSPRGRNTEAF
>-|TRBV18|TRBJ1-2|-
ASSPWIQDRDGYT
>-|TRBV21-1|TRBJ2-1|-
ASSSRDSRRLNEQF